The subject of this entry is one T cell receptor beta chain. In this CDR3 the conserved last residue, phenylalanine or tryptophan, is missing, so a read error is likely. The sample belongs to a study of regulatory T cells in long-lasting Graves disease. This sample's time point: newly diagnosed GD, antithyroid drugs for less than 3 months. Following extraction of RNA from PBMCs, that RNA was used to make the TCR library. HTBI primers from iRepertoire and Arm-PCR of CDR3 regions yielded the TCR beta libraries. A single record per CDR3 protein comes from TCRdb applying MiXCR to the multiplex PCR reads. The sample contains 550,000 to 650,000 distinct CDR3 sequences, roughly 15% of which appear only once. This CDR3 spans 16 amino acids. V shed 0 bases and J 4 bases; nucleotides not matched to a gene: 6. CDR1 is SGHRS, CDR2 YFSETQ, per germline. The data were also submitted as part of a second study, on T cells in Graves' hyperthyroidism and ophthalmopathy.

The chain combines TRBV5-1 with TRBJ2-5; the match to TRBD2 covers 10 bases. Sequencing was performed on peripheral blood mononuclear cells (PBMCs), taken at new diagnosis, from a patient treated with antithyroid drugs. The clonotype was recovered from a man aged 18 to 30 with Graves disease. In DNA form, the CDR3 reads TGCGCCAGCAGCTTGGCAGCGGGAGGGGCAAGAGAGACCCAGTACTCC. It is translated as CASSLAAGGARETQYS.